Below are 27 T cell receptor beta chains sequenced from a single sample in a study of neurological immune-mediated disorders. TCRdb fed the 5' RACE reads into MiXCR, producing one record per CDR3 protein. The sample lists 20,000 to 25,000 distinct CDR3 sequences, approximately 15% occurring once. Sequenced material: PBMCs. These receptors originate from a female donor with HTLV-1-associated myelopathy (HAM/TSP).

The chain has TRBV5-6 and TRBJ2-3; 9 nucleotides align to TRBD2. The CDR3 has 16 residues. Trimming cost V 4 bases and J 0 bases; bases outside gene matches: 6. Germline lookup yields CDR1 SGHDT and CDR2 YYEEEE. The CDR3 nucleotides are TGTGCCAGCAGCCAAAAGCGGGGGGCTAGCACAGATACGCAGTATTTT. It specifies CASSQKRGASTDTQYF.

The chain recombines TRBV2 with TRBJ1-2, with D perhaps TRBD1 (6 bases). Germline CDR1 SNHLY, CDR2 FYNNEI. V gave up 6 bases and J gave up 3 bases, with 11 bases separating them. This CDR3 comprises 13 residues. CDR3 in amino acids: CASRAGQDYGYTF. The CDR3 nucleotides read TGTGCCAGCAGGGCGGGACAAGACTATGGCTACACCTTC. Using reference TRBV2 and TRBJ1-2 for the parts outside the CDR3, the full variable domain is EPEVTQTPSHQVTQMGQEVILRCVPISNHLYFYWYRQILGQKVEFLVSFYNNEISEKSEIFDDQFSVERPDGSNFTLKIRSTKLEDSAMYFCASRAGQDYGYTFGSGTRLTVV.

This clonotype was detected ten times or more. J is TRBJ2-7 and V is TRBV5-1; D uncertain. V was shortened by 0 bases and J by 7 bases, with 11 bases between the two germline ends. Germline assignment: CDR1 SGHRS and CDR2 YFSETQ. The CDR3 extends over 13 amino acids. This chain's CDR3 is CASSLGPRSEQYF. The CDR3 DNA reads as TGCGCCAGCAGCTTGGGGCCTCGGAGTGAGCAGTACTTC.

This clonotype was seen ten or more times. The chain is built from TRBV5-1 and TRBJ2-3, with TRBD1 matching 7 bases. Germline CDR1 and CDR2: SGHRS and YFSETQ. After removal of 4 bases from V and 4 bases from J, the junction contained 9 bases not matched to a gene. CDR3 size: 15 residues. CDR3 sequence reads: CASSATGMLADTQYF. The CDR3 nucleotides are TGCGCCAGCAGCGCGACAGGGATGCTCGCAGATACGCAGTATTTT.

With respect to this clonotype: Given the absence of the conserved phenylalanine or tryptophan at the CDR3 end, a read error is likely. The chain couples TRBV9 to TRBJ1-2; D is uncertain. Germline CDR1 and CDR2: SGDLS and YYNGEE. The CDR3 is 12 amino acids. Trimming stripped 1 base from V and 5 bases from J, with 6 bases between. As DNA, the CDR3 is TGTGCCAGCAGCGTATACAGATATGGCTACACCCTC. Translating gives CASSVYRYGYTL.

At least ten counts were recorded for this clonotype. The chain uses TRBV7-8 and TRBJ2-5; 8 nucleotides agree with TRBD2. The length of the CDR3 is 16 residues. From germline, CDR1 is SGHVS and CDR2 FQNEAQ. Trimming cost V 5 bases and J 5 bases; bases outside gene matches: 13. CDR3: CASSPRTSPTGETQYF. In DNA form, the CDR3 reads TGTGCCAGCAGCCCAAGGACTAGCCCCACGGGGGAGACCCAGTACTTC. Together with reference TRBV7-8 and TRBJ2-5, the CDR3 gives the full variable domain: GAGVSQSPRYKVAKRGQDVALRCDPISGHVSLFWYQQALGQGPEFLTYFQNEAQLDKSGLPSDRFFAERPEGSVSTLKIQRTQQEDSAVYLCASSPRTSPTGETQYFGPGTRLLVL.

The sample holds a few counts of this clonotype. The J gene is TRBJ1-1, the V gene TRBV6-6, with TRBD1 as a possible D gene (5 bases). Germline CDR1 and CDR2: MNHNY and SVGAGI (reference sequence). The CDR3 contains 13 residues. Trimming left V 7 bases short and J 5 bases short, with 14 bases between. CDR3 sequence reads: CASTFPQGTEAFF. The CDR3 DNA sequence: TGTGCCAGCACTTTCCCCCAGGGAACTGAAGCTTTCTTT.

There are many counts of this clonotype. V usage is TRBV7-9 and J usage is TRBJ1-5; D remains ambiguous. The length of the CDR3 is 14 residues. V gave up 1 base and J gave up 5 bases, with 9 bases separating them. Germline V gene data show CDR1 as SEHNR and CDR2 as FQNEAQ (reference sequence). This chain's CDR3 is CASSLVPSDQPQHF. The CDR3 region has the DNA TGTGCCAGCAGCTTAGTGCCGTCGGATCAGCCCCAGCATTTT. The complete variable domain, with remaining parts taken from reference TRBV7-9 and TRBJ1-5, reads DTGVSQNPRHKITKRGQNVTFRCDPISEHNRLYWYRQTLGQGPEFLTYFQNEAQLEKSRLLSDRFSAERPKGSFSTLEIQRTEQGDSAMYLCASSLVPSDQPQHFGDGTRLSIL.

This clonotype was counted ten times or more. The rearrangement links TRBV2 to TRBJ2-2; 7 bases are a match to TRBD2. From germline, CDR1 is SNHLY and CDR2 FYNNEI. Trimming removed 8 bases from V and 1 base from J; junction bases left unmatched: 7. This CDR3 comprises 15 residues. The CDR3 nucleotides are TGTGCCAGCGGGAGGGCAACCCAGAACACCGGGGAGCTGTTTTTT. Translated: CASGRATQNTGELFF.

This rearrangement joins TRBV5-1 to TRBJ1-6, with a tentative D call TRBD1 (6 bases). This CDR3 comprises 15 residues. Germline loops: CDR1 SGHRS, CDR2 YFSETQ. The V gene lost 0 bases and the J gene lost 7 bases, with 11 bases spanning the gap. CDR3 protein: CASSLDAGENSPLHF. The DNA for the CDR3 is TGCGCCAGCAGCTTGGATGCAGGGGAGAATTCACCCCTCCACTTT.

This clonotype has a count of ten or more. CDR3 in amino acids: CASSPPVEQYF. Here the CDR3 DNA reads TGTGCCAGCTCACCACCGGTCGAGCAGTACTTC. This chain uses TRBV18 with TRBJ2-7; D remains ambiguous. V was pared by 0 bases and J by 6 bases, with 3 bases between. CDR1 is KGHSH and CDR2 is LQKENI in the germline V gene. The CDR3 contains 11 residues. Supplemented by reference TRBV18 and TRBJ2-7, the full variable domain reads NAGVMQNPRHLVRRRGQEARLRCSPMKGHSHVYWYRQLPEEGLKFMVYLQKENIIDESGMPKERFSAEFPKEGPSILRIQQVVRGDSAAYFCASSPPVEQYFGPGTRLTVT.

Many counts were recorded for this clonotype. The chain combines TRBV29-1 with TRBJ2-7, with 8 bases matching TRBD1. Germline V CDR1 and CDR2: SQVTM, ANQGSEA. This CDR3 has 14 residues. V gave up 3 bases and J gave up 0 bases; unmatched junction bases: 4. The CDR3 loop reads CSVEAGTGSYEQYF. The CDR3 DNA is TGCAGCGTTGAGGCCGGGACAGGCTCCTACGAGCAGTACTTC.

This clonotype is medium-sized within its sample. The genes are TRBV29-1 and TRBJ2-7; D might be TRBD2 (5 bases). CDR1 and CDR2 (germline): SQVTM, ANQGSEA. This CDR3 has 12 amino acids. The ends were cut back, 0 bases at V and 6 bases at J, with 9 bases in the middle. CDR3 amino acids: CSVEETRAEQYF. The CDR3 nucleotides are TGCAGCGTTGAAGAGACGAGGGCCGAGCAGTACTTC.

As to this clonotype: This may stem from a read error, because a much larger clone lies one nucleotide away. V usage is TRBV18 and J usage is TRBJ1-3; TRBD1 might be the D (6 bases). Germline loops: CDR1 KGHSH, CDR2 LQKENI. This CDR3 has 15 residues. V was pared by 2 bases and J by 1 base, with 9 bases between. Here the CDR3 DNA reads TGTGCCAGCTCACCATGGACAGAGTCTGGAAACACCATATATTTT. It codes for CASSPWTESGNTIYF.

This clonotype has at least ten counts. V usage is TRBV11-2 and J usage is TRBJ2-3; TRBD2 agrees at 8 bases. The germline gives CDR1 SGHAT, CDR2 FQNNGV. The CDR3 spans 15 residues. Losses at the gene ends were 5 bases for V and 6 bases for J; bases not matched to a gene: 10. CDR3 bases: TGTGCCAGCAGCCCCCACGCGGGGGGTCAGGATACGCAGTATTTT. Translated, it gives CASSPHAGGQDTQYF.

This clonotype was recorded at least ten times. This CDR3 is CASSQDLAVADTQYF. DNA for the CDR3: TGTGCCAGCAGCCAAGATCTAGCTGTCGCAGATACGCAGTATTTT. J is TRBJ2-3 and V is TRBV3-1; possible D gene TRBD2, 5 bases. Germline V gives CDR1 LGHDT, CDR2 YNNKEL (reference sequence). The V end lost 0 bases, the J end lost 4 bases, and 11 bases lay between the germline ends. The CDR3 has 15 amino acids.

The chain links TRBV18 to TRBJ2-1, with D unclear. This CDR3 comprises 15 residues. Deletions cut 0 bases from V and 5 bases from J, with 11 bases between. From germline, CDR1 is KGHSH and CDR2 LQKENI. The CDR3 DNA reads TGTGCCAGCTCACCACCCCAAGGCGGAAACAATGAGCAGTTCTTC. It specifies CASSPPQGGNNEQFF.

This clonotype was counted ten times or more. The chain joins TRBV5-6 to TRBJ2-7; D may be TRBD1 or TRBD2 (5 bases each). The CDR3 has 15 amino acids. Trimming stripped 4 bases from V and 2 bases from J, with 16 bases between. Per germline, CDR1 SGHDT and CDR2 YYEEEE. For the CDR3, the DNA is TGTGCCAGCAGCCAAGGTCTGGGACCAACCTACGAGCAGTACTTC. Encoded protein: CASSQGLGPTYEQYF.

This clonotype has ten or more counts. The gene calls are TRBV4-1 and TRBJ2-3; 9 positions agree with TRBD1. The CDR3 extends over 16 amino acids. Losses at the gene ends were 6 bases for V and 2 bases for J; bases not matched to a gene: 9. Germline CDR1 MGHRA, CDR2 YSYEKL. CDR3 sequence: CASRKRTGDNTDTQYF. CDR3 nucleotide sequence: TGCGCCAGCAGAAAAAGGACAGGGGACAACACAGATACGCAGTATTTT.

This clonotype showed up many times. The CDR3 spells CASSLQWAKTDTQYF. CDR3 sequence (DNA): TGCGCCAGCAGCTTACAGTGGGCCAAGACAGATACGCAGTATTTT. This rearrangement joins TRBV5-1 to TRBJ2-3, with D uncertain. Deletions cut 2 bases from V and 3 bases from J, with 13 bases between. CDR3 length: 15 residues. Germline V CDR1 and CDR2: SGHRS, YFSETQ.

This clonotype was observed at least ten times. The chain couples TRBV20-1 to TRBJ2-1; 7 bases fit TRBD2. The V gene's germline CDR1 is DFQATT and CDR2 SNEGSKA (reference sequence). The CDR3 is 15 residues long. V dropped 0 bases and J dropped 2; count of bases not matched to a gene: 4. The CDR3 region is CSARDASGAYNEQFF. DNA of the CDR3: TGCAGTGCTAGAGATGCTAGCGGAGCCTACAATGAGCAGTTCTTC.

This clonotype was seen at least ten times. The rearrangement uses TRBV7-2 and TRBJ2-5, with D unresolved. Germline assignment: CDR1 SGHTA and CDR2 FQGNSA. Between the trimmed V and J ends, which lost 6 bases and 7 bases, there was a span of 15 bases. CDR3 length: 13 residues. This CDR3 reads CASRKDLLGTQYF. CDR3 bases: TGTGCCAGCAGAAAAGACCTACTCGGGACCCAGTACTTC.

This rearrangement joins TRBV4-1 to TRBJ2-3, with D uncertain. The CDR3 extends over 15 amino acids. Per the germline V gene, CDR1 is MGHRA and CDR2 is YSYEKL. The V end lost 0 bases, the J end lost 3 bases, and 10 bases lay between the germline ends. In DNA, the CDR3 is TGCGCCAGCAGCCAAGATCCCCTAGGTACAGATACGCAGTATTTT. Protein product: CASSQDPLGTDTQYF.

This clonotype was found many times. Here the CDR3 reads CASSQAMGNHEQYF. DNA for the CDR3: TGCGCCAGCAGCCAAGCGATGGGGAACCACGAGCAGTACTTC. This rearrangement joins TRBV5-1 to TRBJ2-7; no definite D call. Germline assignment: CDR1 SGHRS and CDR2 YFSETQ. The germline V and J ends were trimmed by 4 bases and 5 bases, with 16 bases remaining between them. The CDR3 has 14 amino acids.

This clonotype has ten or more counts. The V call is TRBV9, the J call TRBJ2-1; TRBD1 matches 7 bases. Germline V gene data show CDR1 as SGDLS and CDR2 as YYNGEE. This CDR3 has 14 amino acids. Trimming removed 0 bases from V and 6 bases from J; junction bases left unmatched: 3. The CDR3 protein is CASSVEAGGNEQFF. The CDR3 DNA reads TGTGCCAGCAGCGTAGAGGCAGGGGGCAATGAGCAGTTCTTC.

This clonotype was observed a few times. The gene calls are TRBV5-1 and TRBJ2-7; TRBD2 aligns across 8 bases. Trimming cost V 3 bases and J 3 bases; bases outside gene matches: 2. Looked up from germline, CDR1 is SGHRS and CDR2 is YFSETQ. The CDR3 loop spans 13 amino acids. In nucleotides, the CDR3 is TGCGCCAGCAGCTCGGGACTAGACTACGAGCAGTACTTC. Its translation: CASSSGLDYEQYF.

Ten or more counts support this clonotype. This CDR3 is CASSFPPNTEAFF. The CDR3, as DNA: TGTGCCAGCAGCTTCCCCCCGAACACTGAAGCTTTCTTT. V and J are TRBV5-6 and TRBJ1-1, with D uncertain. This CDR3 comprises 13 residues. Trimming took off 2 bases at V and 1 base at J, with 6 bases between the two ends. Germline V gives CDR1 SGHDT, CDR2 YYEEEE.